This entry lists 11 T cell receptor beta chains sequenced from one sample in a study of blood T cell repertoires in COVID-19. Sequenced by immunoSEQ multiplex PCR; TCRdb stores in-frame clones only, minus some. The sample includes hundreds of thousands of clones, 80% to 90% of them seen just once. Sequences were obtained from peripheral blood. These TCRs come from a woman aged 30 to 39 with active or convalescent COVID-19.

This chain joins TRBV10-3 and TRBJ1-6; D is undetermined. V was clipped by 3 bases and J by 6 bases, with 18 bases between them. The CDR3 is made up of 17 amino acids. The germline V gene encodes CDR1 ENHRY and CDR2 SYGVKD. In DNA, the CDR3 is TGTGCCATCAGTGACGCGATGTCCCCCATAGCTAATTCACCCCTCCACTTT. It encodes CAISDAMSPIANSPLHF.

This chain links TRBV6-5 with TRBJ1-4, with a weak D call TRBD1 (5 bases). Germline assignment: CDR1 MNHEY and CDR2 SVGAGI. The CDR3 length is 16 residues. V lost 0 bases to trimming and J lost 0 bases, with 8 bases between them. The CDR3 DNA follows: TGTGCCAGCAGTTACTCGAAAGGGGCAACTAATGAAAAACTGTTTTTT. Its protein is CASSYSKGATNEKLFF.

Here the CDR3 reads CSAILYTEAFF. In DNA form, the CDR3 reads TGCAGTGCTATTTTATACACTGAAGCTTTCTTT. This chain joins TRBV20-1 and TRBJ1-1; D remains ambiguous. The germline gives CDR1 DFQATT, CDR2 SNEGSKA (reference sequence). The CDR3 extends over 11 amino acids. With 4 bases removed from V and 3 bases from J, the gap between germline ends came to 6 bases.

This clone occurred a few times. The chain links TRBV27 to TRBJ1-3; TRBD1 agrees at 9 bases. Germline CDR1 MNHEY, CDR2 SMNVEV (reference sequence). The CDR3 is 16 amino acids. J lost 0 bases, V lost 5 bases, and 5 bases had no gene match. The CDR3 coding sequence is TGTGCCAGCAGTCCTGGGGACAGGGTCTCTGGAAACACCATATATTTT. Its protein is CASSPGDRVSGNTIYF.

V and J are TRBV6-1 and TRBJ1-2, with 7 bases aligning to TRBD1. The V gene end was trimmed by 3 bases and the J gene end by 0 bases; junction bases not matched to a gene: 10. CDR3 length equals 17 residues. Germline lookup yields CDR1 MNHNS and CDR2 SASEGT. The CDR3 protein is CASSDQFGTESNYGYTF. In DNA form, the CDR3 reads TGTGCCAGCAGTGACCAGTTCGGGACAGAATCTAACTATGGCTACACCTTC.

J is TRBJ1-2 and V is TRBV18; 7 bases are a match to TRBD1. Per germline, CDR1 KGHSH and CDR2 LQKENI. The CDR3 is 11 amino acids. The V segment lost 5 bases and the J segment 8 bases; nucleotides outside the gene matches: 2. CDR3 DNA sequence: TGTGCCAGCTCAGCGACAGGGGGCTACACCTTC. Protein product: CASSATGGYTF. Based on the CDR3 plus reference TRBV18 and TRBJ1-2, the full variable domain is NAGVMQNPRHLVRRRGQEARLRCSPMKGHSHVYWYRQLPEEGLKFMVYLQKENIIDESGMPKERFSAEFPKEGPSILRIQQVVRGDSAAYFCASSATGGYTFGSGTRLTVV.

The chain has TRBV6-5 and TRBJ1-1; 7 bases agree with TRBD1. The CDR3 is 14 residues long. The germline gives CDR1 MNHEY, CDR2 SVGAGI. V lost 5 bases and J lost 1; bases outside the gene matches: 4. DNA of the CDR3: TGTGCCAGCAGTCAGACAGGGTCGAACACTGAAGCTTTCTTT. Amino acids: CASSQTGSNTEAFF.

The chain combines TRBV18 with TRBJ1-3, with D possibly TRBD1 on 5 matching bases. The CDR3 contains 15 residues. Germline values: CDR1 KGHSH, CDR2 LQKENI. V gave up 6 bases and J gave up 2 bases, with 14 bases separating them. CDR3 sequence (DNA): TGTGCCAGCTCTACCCCGGCAGGGACTGGAAACACCATATATTTT. It translates to CASSTPAGTGNTIYF.

The chain recombines TRBV4-1 with TRBJ2-7, with D perhaps matching TRBD1 (6 bases). This CDR3 comprises 14 residues. V lost 3 bases and J 1 base, leaving 10 bases between the germline ends. Germline loops: CDR1 MGHRA, CDR2 YSYEKL. The CDR3 sequence is CASSQRTASYEQYF. As DNA, the CDR3 is TGCGCCAGCAGCCAGAGGACAGCTTCCTACGAGCAGTACTTC.

The chain is built from TRBV28 and TRBJ1-2; D possibly corresponds to TRBD1 (5 bases). V gave up 3 bases and J gave up 2 bases, with 10 bases separating them. Germline lookup yields CDR1 MDHEN and CDR2 SYDVKM. The CDR3 covers 14 residues. This CDR3 is CASSLARANYGYTF. Written as DNA, the CDR3 is TGTGCCAGCAGTTTGGCCAGGGCCAACTATGGCTACACCTTC.

The chain recombines TRBV3-1 (or the pseudogene TRBV3-2) with TRBJ2-3; 7 positions agree with TRBD1. The CDR3 runs to 16 residues. V trimming: 1 base; J trimming: 2 bases; junction bases outside the gene matches: 6. Per the germline V gene, CDR1 is LGHDT and CDR2 is YNNKEL (reference sequence). The CDR3 here is CASSQVSGTATDTQYF. The CDR3 DNA sequence: TGTGCCAGCAGCCAAGTGTCCGGGACAGCCACAGATACGCAGTATTTT.